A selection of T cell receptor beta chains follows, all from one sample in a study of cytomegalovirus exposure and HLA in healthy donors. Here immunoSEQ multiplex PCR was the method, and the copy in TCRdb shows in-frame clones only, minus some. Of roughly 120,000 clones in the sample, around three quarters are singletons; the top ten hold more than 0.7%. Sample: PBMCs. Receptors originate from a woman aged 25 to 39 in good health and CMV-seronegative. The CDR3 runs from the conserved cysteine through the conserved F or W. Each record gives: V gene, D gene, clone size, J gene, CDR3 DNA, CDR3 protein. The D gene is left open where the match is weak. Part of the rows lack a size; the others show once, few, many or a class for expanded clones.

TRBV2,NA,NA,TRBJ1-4,TGTGCCAGCGAAAGAGCGCCGGAATCTGAAAAACTGTTTTTT,CASERAPESEKLFF
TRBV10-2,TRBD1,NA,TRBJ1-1,TGCGCCAGCGGGACAGGGGGATCGAACACTGAAGCTTTCTTT,CASGTGGSNTEAFF
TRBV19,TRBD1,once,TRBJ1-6,TGTGCCAGTAGCAACAGGGGCGGCTCCTATAATTCACCCCTCCACTTT,CASSNRGGSYNSPLHF
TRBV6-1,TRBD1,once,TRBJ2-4,TGTGCCAGCAGTGAGGGACAGGGGGCGGCCAAAAACATTCAGTACTTC,CASSEGQGAAKNIQYF
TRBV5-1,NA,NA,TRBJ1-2,TGCGCCAGCAGCAACTCCGGGACACCCACATACTATGGCTACATCTTC,CASSNSGTPTYYGYIF
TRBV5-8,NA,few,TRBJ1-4,TGTGCCAGCAGCTTGGGGCCTACTAATGAAAAACTGTTTTTT,CASSLGPTNEKLFF
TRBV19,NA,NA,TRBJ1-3,TGTGCCAGTAGTATCAGGAACACCATATATTTT,CASSIRNTIYF
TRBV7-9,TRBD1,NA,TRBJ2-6,TGTGCCAGCAGCAAGGGACAGATCTCTGGGGCCAACGTCCTGACTTTC,CASSKGQISGANVLTF
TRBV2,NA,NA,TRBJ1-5,TGTGCCAGCAGTGAAGAGGGGATCCAACTCCAGCCCCAGCATTTT,CASSEEGIQLQPQHF
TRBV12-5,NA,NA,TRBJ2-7,TGTGCTAGTGGTTTCGGCTACGAGCAGTACTTC,CASGFGYEQYF